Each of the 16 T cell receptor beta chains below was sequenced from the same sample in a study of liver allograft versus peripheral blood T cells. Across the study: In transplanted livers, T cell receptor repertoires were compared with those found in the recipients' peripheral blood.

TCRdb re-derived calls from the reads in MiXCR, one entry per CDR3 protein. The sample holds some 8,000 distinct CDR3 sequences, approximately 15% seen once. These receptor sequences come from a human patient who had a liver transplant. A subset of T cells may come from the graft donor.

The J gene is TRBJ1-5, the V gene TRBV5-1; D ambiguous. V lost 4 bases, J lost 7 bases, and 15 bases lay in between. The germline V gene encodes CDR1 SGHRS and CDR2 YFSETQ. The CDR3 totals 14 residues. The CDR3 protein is CASSEGAPGQPQHF. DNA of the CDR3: TGCGCCAGCAGCGAAGGAGCCCCCGGGCAGCCCCAGCATTTT.

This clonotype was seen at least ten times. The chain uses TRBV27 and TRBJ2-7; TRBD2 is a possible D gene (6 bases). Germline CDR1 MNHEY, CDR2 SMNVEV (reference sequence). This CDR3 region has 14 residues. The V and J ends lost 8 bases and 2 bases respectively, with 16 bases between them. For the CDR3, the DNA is TGTGCCAGCCACCTGGGTGGGAGGCCCTACGAGCAGTACTTC. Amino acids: CASHLGGRPYEQYF.

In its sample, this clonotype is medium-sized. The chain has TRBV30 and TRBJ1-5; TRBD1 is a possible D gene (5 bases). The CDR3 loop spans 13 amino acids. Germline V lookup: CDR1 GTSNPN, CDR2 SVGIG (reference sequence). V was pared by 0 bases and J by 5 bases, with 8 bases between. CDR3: CAWSVRGDQPQHF. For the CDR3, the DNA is TGTGCCTGGAGTGTCCGGGGCGATCAGCCCCAGCATTTT.

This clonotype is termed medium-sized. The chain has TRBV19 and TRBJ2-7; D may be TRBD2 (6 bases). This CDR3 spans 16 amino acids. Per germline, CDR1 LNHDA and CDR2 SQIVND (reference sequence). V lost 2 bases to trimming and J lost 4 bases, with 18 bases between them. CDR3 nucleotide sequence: TGTGCCAGTAGTATACTGTCGACCACGAGCGGGTACGAGCAGTACTTC. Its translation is CASSILSTTSGYEQYF. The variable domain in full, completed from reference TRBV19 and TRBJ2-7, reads DGGITQSPKYLFRKEGQNVTLSCEQNLNHDAMYWYRQDPGQGLRLIYYSQIVNDFQKGDIAEGYSVSREKKESFPLTVTSAQKNPTAFYLCASSILSTTSGYEQYFGPGTRLTVT.

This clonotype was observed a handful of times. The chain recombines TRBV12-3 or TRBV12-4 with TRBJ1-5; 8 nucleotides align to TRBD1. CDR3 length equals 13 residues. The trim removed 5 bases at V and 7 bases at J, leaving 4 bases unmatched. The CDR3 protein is CASSGQGQQPQHF. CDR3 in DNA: TGTGCCAGCAGTGGACAGGGACAGCAGCCCCAGCATTTT.

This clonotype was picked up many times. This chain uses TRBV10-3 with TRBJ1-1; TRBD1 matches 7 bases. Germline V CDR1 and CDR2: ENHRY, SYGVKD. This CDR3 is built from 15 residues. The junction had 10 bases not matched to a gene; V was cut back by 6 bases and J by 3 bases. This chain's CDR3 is CAIRRQGGADTEAFF. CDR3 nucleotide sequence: TGTGCCATCAGAAGACAGGGAGGGGCGGACACTGAAGCTTTCTTT.

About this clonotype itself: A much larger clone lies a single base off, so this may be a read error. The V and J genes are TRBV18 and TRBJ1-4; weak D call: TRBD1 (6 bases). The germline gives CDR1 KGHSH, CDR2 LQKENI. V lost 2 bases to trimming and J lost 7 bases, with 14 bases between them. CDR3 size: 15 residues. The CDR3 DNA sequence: TGTGCCAGCTCACCAGTCGGGGGGCGAGGTGAAAAACTGTTTTTT. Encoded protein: CASSPVGGRGEKLFF.

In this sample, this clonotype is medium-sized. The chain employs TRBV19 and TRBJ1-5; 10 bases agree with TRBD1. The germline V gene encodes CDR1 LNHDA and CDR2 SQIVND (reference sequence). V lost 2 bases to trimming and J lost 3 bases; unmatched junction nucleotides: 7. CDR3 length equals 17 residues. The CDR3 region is CASSIRLGQGNNQPQHF. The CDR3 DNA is TGTGCCAGTAGTATAAGGTTGGGACAGGGGAACAATCAGCCCCAGCATTTT.

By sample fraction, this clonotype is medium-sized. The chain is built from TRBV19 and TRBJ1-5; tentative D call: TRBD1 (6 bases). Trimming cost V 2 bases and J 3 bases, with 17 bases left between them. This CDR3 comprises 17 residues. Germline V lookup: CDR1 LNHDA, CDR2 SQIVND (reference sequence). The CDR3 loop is CASSIKGGDPLNQPQHF. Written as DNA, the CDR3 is TGTGCCAGTAGTATAAAAGGGGGGGACCCCCTCAATCAGCCCCAGCATTTT. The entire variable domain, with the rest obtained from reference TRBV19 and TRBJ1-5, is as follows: DGGITQSPKYLFRKEGQNVTLSCEQNLNHDAMYWYRQDPGQGLRLIYYSQIVNDFQKGDIAEGYSVSREKKESFPLTVTSAQKNPTAFYLCASSIKGGDPLNQPQHFGDGTRLSIL.

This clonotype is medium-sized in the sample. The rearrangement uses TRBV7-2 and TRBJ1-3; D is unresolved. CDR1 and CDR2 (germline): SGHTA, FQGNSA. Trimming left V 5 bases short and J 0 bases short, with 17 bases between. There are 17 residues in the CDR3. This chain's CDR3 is CASSPDLQPASGNTIYF. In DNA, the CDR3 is TGTGCCAGCAGCCCCGATCTACAGCCAGCCTCTGGAAACACCATATATTTT.

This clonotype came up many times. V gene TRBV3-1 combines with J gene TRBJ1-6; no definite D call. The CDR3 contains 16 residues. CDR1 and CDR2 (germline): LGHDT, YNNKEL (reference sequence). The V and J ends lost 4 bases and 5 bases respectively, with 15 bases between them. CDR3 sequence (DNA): TGTGCCAGCAGCCGACGGGCCTTAGTCCATAATTCACCCCTCCACTTT. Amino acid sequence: CASSRRALVHNSPLHF.

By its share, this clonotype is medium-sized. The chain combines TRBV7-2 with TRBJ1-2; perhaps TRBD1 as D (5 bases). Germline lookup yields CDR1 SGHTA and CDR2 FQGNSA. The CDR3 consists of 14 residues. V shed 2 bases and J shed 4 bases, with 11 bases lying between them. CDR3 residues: CASSLRQLGYGYTF. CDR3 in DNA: TGTGCCAGCAGCTTAAGACAGTTGGGCTATGGCTACACCTTC.

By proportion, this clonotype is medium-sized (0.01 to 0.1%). This CDR3 is CASSYSGGRTGSDTGELFF. In DNA, the CDR3 is TGTGCCAGCAGTTACAGCGGGGGCCGGACAGGGTCGGACACCGGGGAGCTGTTTTTT. The gene calls are TRBV6-6 and TRBJ2-2; the D gene could be TRBD1 or TRBD2 (8 bases each). Trimming pared 2 bases from V and 3 bases from J, leaving 22 bases between. The V gene's germline CDR1 is MNHNY and CDR2 SVGAGI (reference sequence). The CDR3 totals 19 residues.

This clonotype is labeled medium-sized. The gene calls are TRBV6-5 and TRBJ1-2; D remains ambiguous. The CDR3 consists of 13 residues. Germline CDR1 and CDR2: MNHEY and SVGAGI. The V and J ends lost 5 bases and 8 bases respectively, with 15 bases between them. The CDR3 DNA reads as TGTGCCAGCAGTATATCGGGGTCCTGGGGCTACACCTTC. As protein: CASSISGSWGYTF.

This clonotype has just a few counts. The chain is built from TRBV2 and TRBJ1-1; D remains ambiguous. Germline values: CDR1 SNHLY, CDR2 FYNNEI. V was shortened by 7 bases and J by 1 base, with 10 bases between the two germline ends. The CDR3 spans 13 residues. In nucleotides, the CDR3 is TGTGCCAGCACCCAGGAAGGGAACACTGAAGCTTTCTTT. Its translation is CASTQEGNTEAFF.

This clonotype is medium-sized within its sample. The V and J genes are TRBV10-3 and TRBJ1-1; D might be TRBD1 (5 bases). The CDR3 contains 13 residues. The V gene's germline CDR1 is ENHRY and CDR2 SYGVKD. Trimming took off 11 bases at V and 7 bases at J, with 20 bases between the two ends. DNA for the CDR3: TGTGCCTTCGCCCCCCGGGGGGACGGTGAAGCTTTCTTT. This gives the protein CAFAPRGDGEAFF.